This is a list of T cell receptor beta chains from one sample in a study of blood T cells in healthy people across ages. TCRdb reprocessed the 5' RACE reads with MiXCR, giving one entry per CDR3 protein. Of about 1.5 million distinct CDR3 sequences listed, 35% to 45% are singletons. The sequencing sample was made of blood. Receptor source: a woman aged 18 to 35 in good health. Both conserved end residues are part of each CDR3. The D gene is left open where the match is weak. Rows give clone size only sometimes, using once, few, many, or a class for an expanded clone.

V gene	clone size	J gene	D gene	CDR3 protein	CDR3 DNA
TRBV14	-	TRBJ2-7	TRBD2	CASSRAYGLVYNEQYF	TGTGCCAGCAGCCGGGCCTACGGACTAGTCTACAATGAGCAGTACTTC
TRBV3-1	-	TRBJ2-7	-	CASSQGKTLQYF	TGTGCCAGCAGCCAAGGTAAGACGTTGCAGTACTTC
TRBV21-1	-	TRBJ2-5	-	CASSGPGRSQETQYF	TGTGCCAGCAGCGGACCGGGACGCTCTCAAGAGACCCAGTACTTC
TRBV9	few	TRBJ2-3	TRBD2	CASTLGPSGRSSTQYF	TGTGCCAGCACCCTGGGTCCTAGCGGGAGAAGTTCTACGCAGTATTTT
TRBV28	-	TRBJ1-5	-	CASSFFGQPQHF	TGTGCCAGCAGTTTTTTCGGGCAGCCCCAGCATTTT
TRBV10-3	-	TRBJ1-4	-	CAISDMAGGGSANEKLFF	TGTGCCATCAGTGATATGGCAGGAGGCGGTTCTGCTAATGAAAAACTGTTTTTT
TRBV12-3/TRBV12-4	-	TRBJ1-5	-	CASSTDSYSQPQHF	TGTGCCAGCAGTACGGACAGCTATAGTCAGCCCCAGCATTTT
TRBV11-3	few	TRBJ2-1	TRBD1	CASSLEGTGVYNEQFF	TGTGCCAGCAGCTTAGAGGGGACAGGGGTCTACAATGAGCAGTTCTTC
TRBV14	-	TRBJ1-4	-	CASSQLGQREKLFF	TGTGCCAGCAGCCAACTGGGGCAAAGAGAAAAACTGTTTTTT
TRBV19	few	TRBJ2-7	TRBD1	CASSLSYGDSISYEQYF	TGTGCCAGTAGTCTTTCGTATGGGGACAGTATCTCCTACGAGCAGTACTTC